This TCR beta chain was retrieved from a study of blood T cell repertoires in COVID-19. Study background: The cDNA or gDNA used as material had been derived from T cells, B-cell-depleted T cells, or PBMCs.

Enrolled through a virtual design, the participants were between roughly 18 and 95 years of age and came from some 26 US areas. Recovered status applied to Cohort 3 donors who had two consecutive negative PCRs. It also applied to those with clearance or with symptom resolution. In the authors' methods: Amplification of reference gene primers was used by the study to estimate nucleated cell counts. TCRdb's table, derived via immunoSEQ multiplex PCR, lists solely in-frame clones and lacks some. The DNA was the basis for D and trimming; V, J and clone size are from that table. The sample has about 370,000 clones, 75% to 90% seen once; the top ten hold about 1%. V shed 5 bases and J 5 bases; nucleotides not matched to a gene: 8. The CDR3 is made up of 15 amino acids. In germline, CDR1 is SEHNR, CDR2 FQNEAQ (reference sequence).

This clonotype originated in a young man who had recovered from COVID-19. The sequencing input was PBMCs or T cells enriched from blood (not recorded which). J is TRBJ1-2 and V is TRBV7-9; 10 positions match TRBD1. The CDR3 sequence is CASSGRDRGPYGYTF. The CDR3 DNA reads as TGTGCCAGCAGCGGGCGGGACAGGGGTCCATATGGCTACACCTTC.